The entry below gives a single T cell receptor (beta chain) sequence along with its context. The J segment lost 7 bases and the V segment lost 4 bases, leaving 5 bases of the junction unmatched. The germline V gene encodes CDR1 LNHNV and CDR2 YYDKDF (reference sequence). This CDR3 contains 14 residues. These data are taken from a study of blood T cell repertoires in COVID-19. Turning to the study itself: Samples came from the United States, Italy and Spain, spanning acute and convalescent COVID-19.

Per the study methods: Scientists estimated how many nucleated cells there were by amplifying reference gene primers. Clones were read by immunoSEQ multiplex PCR, and TCRdb kept only the in-frame ones, dropping some. For V, J and clone size, that table is used; D and trimming come from the DNA. The sample contains around 30,000 clones, about 75% of which appear only once. The sequence derives from a man older than 75 with active or convalescent COVID-19. The source material was peripheral blood. The J gene is TRBJ1-2, the V gene TRBV15, with 11 bases matching TRBD1. The CDR3 coding sequence is TGTGCCACCAGCACCAGGACAGGGGGCGGTGGCTACACCTTC. Translation: CATSTRTGGGGYTF.